Below, 3 T cell receptor beta chains from the same sample are listed, as sequenced in a study of shared clonotypes between healthy human individuals. The assay was immunoSEQ multiplex PCR, and TCRdb's table has in-frame clones only and misses some. The sample lists about 1.1 million clones; approximately 77% were seen once. The sample taken for sequencing was memory CD4+ T cells from PBMCs. The subset is: CD45RA-negative fraction. These receptors were obtained from a young man in good health. Some clones in this sample may be carry-over from other donors' samples.

The gene calls are TRBV6-6 and TRBJ1-2; D is ambiguous. The CDR3 has 14 residues. The germline CDR1 and CDR2 sequences are MNHNY and SVGAGI (reference sequence). Deletions cut 4 bases from V and 3 bases from J, with 12 bases between. As DNA, the CDR3 is TGTGCCAGCAGTTCTGGGGTCGAATACTATGGCTACACCTTC. Translating it yields CASSSGVEYYGYTF.

V and J are TRBV6-5 and TRBJ2-7; possibly TRBD1 or TRBD2 for D (6 bases each). This CDR3 has 15 amino acids. Germline CDR1 reads MNHEY; CDR2 reads SVGAGI. Trimming removed 6 bases from V and 6 bases from J, with 21 bases in between. The CDR3 loop is CASSPPGLGGGEQYF. The CDR3 DNA follows: TGTGCCAGCAGCCCGCCGGGACTGGGGGGCGGCGAGCAGTACTTC.

Regarding this clone: Only one base separates this from a far larger clonotype, so it likely reflects a read error. This chain links TRBV7-8 with TRBJ2-7; D is uncertain. Germline lookup yields CDR1 SGHVS and CDR2 FQNEAQ. The CDR3 contains 15 residues. The CDR3 loop is CAGSFLRYSPYEQYF. DNA for the CDR3: TGTGCCGGCAGTTTCCTCCGCTACTCACCCTACGAGCAGTACTTC.